This T cell receptor (beta chain) was obtained from a study of blood T cell repertoires in COVID-19. Study in general: Sources were T cells, B-cell-depleted T cells, or PBMCs; the material itself was cDNA or gDNA.

In the authors' methods: Counts of nucleated cells, estimated from reference gene primer amplification, were obtained. Method: immunoSEQ multiplex PCR; TCRdb's copy keeps in-frame clones and lacks some. V and J calls and clone size are given by that table; D and trimming were obtained from the DNA. The table shows 250,000 to 300,000 clones, with over 80% occurring only once. The CDR3 is 13 residues long. Between the trimmed V and J ends, which lost 7 bases and 5 bases, there was a span of 17 bases. Germline-derived CDR1 and CDR2 are GTSNPN and SVGIG (reference sequence). The table lists this clone with a few counts.

The TCR originated in a woman aged 50 to 60 with COVID-19, enrolled during active disease. The rearrangement uses TRBV30 and TRBJ1-2, with D perhaps matching TRBD1 (5 bases). What was sequenced was peripheral blood. CDR3: CALRDPPGYGYTF. The CDR3, as DNA: TGTGCCTTGAGGGACCCTCCGGGGTATGGCTACACCTTC.